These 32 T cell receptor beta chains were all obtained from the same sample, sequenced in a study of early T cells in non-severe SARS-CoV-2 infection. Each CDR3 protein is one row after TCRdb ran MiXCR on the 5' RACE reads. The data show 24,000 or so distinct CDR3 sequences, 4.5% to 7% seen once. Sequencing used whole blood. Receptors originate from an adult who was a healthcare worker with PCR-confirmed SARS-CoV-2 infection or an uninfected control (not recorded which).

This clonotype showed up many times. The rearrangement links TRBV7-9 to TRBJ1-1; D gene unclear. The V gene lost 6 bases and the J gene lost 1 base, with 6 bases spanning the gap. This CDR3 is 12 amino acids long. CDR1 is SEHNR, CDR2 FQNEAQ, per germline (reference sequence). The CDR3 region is CASRMENTEAFF. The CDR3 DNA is TGTGCCAGCAGGATGGAGAACACTGAAGCTTTCTTT.

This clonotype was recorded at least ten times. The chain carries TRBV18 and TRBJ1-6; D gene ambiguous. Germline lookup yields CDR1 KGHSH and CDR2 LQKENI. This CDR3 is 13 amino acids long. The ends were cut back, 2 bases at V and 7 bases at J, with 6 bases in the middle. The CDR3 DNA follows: TGTGCCAGCTCACCAACGAAGAATTCACCCCTCCACTTT. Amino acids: CASSPTKNSPLHF.

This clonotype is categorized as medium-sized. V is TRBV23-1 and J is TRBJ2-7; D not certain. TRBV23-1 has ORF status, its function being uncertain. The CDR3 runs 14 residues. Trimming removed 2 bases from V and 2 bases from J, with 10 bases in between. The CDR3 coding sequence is TGCGCCAGCAGTCAACCCCGCGCGCCCTACGAGCAGTACTTC. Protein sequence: CASSQPRAPYEQYF.

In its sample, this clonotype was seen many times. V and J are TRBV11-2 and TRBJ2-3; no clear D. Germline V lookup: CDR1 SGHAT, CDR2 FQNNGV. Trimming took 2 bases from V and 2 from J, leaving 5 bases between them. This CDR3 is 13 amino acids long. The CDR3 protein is CASSLLLTDTQYF. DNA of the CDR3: TGTGCCAGCAGCTTACTCCTCACAGATACGCAGTATTTT.

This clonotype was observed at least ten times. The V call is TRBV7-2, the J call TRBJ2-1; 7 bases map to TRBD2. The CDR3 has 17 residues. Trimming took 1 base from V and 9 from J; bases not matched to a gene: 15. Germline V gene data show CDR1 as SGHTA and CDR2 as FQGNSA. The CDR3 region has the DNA TGTGCCAGCAGCTTAGTCGGATTGAGCGGGGCCCGGAGTGAGCAGTTCTTC. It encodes CASSLVGLSGARSEQFF.

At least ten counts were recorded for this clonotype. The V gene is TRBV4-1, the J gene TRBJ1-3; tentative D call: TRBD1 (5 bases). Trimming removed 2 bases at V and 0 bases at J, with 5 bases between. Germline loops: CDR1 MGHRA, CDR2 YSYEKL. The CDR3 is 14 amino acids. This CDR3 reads CASSQQGSGNTIYF. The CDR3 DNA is TGCGCCAGCAGCCAACAGGGCTCTGGAAACACCATATATTTT.

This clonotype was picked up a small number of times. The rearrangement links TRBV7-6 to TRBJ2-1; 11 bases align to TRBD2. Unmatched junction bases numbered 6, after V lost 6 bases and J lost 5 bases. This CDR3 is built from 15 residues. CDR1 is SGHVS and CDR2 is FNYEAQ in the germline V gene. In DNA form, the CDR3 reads TGTGCCAGCAGGGAGCTAGCGGGGGGCAACAATGAGCAGTTCTTC. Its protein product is CASRELAGGNNEQFF.

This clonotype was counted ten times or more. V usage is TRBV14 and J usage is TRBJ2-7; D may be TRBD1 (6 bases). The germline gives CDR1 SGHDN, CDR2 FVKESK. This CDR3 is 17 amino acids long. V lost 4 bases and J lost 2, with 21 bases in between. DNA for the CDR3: TGTGCCAGCAGCCTCCCAACGGAAGCCAGGGGCACCTACGAGCAGTACTTC. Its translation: CASSLPTEARGTYEQYF.

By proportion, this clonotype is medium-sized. CDR3 coding DNA: TGTGCCAGCAGAGTGGACAGGTACACCGGGGAGCTGTTTTTT. Translating it yields CASRVDRYTGELFF. V is TRBV6-4 and J is TRBJ2-2; TRBD1 agrees at 7 bases. Germline V CDR1 and CDR2: MRHNA, SNTAGT. Unmatched junction bases numbered 4, after V lost 6 bases and J lost 3 bases. The CDR3 loop spans 14 amino acids.

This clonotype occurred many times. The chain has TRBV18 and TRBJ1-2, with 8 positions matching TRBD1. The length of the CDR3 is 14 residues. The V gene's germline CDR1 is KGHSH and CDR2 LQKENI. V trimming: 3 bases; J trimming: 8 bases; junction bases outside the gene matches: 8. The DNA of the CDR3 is TGTGCCAGCTCACCCGGAAGGACAGGGATCGGCTACACCTTC. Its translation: CASSPGRTGIGYTF. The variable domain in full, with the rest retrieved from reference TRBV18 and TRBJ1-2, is NAGVMQNPRHLVRRRGQEARLRCSPMKGHSHVYWYRQLPEEGLKFMVYLQKENIIDESGMPKERFSAEFPKEGPSILRIQQVVRGDSAAYFCASSPGRTGIGYTFGSGTRLTVV.

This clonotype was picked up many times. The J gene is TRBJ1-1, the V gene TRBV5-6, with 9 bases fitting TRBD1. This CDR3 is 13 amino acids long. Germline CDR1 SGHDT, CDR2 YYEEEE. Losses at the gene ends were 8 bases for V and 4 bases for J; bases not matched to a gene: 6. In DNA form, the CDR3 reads TGTGCCAGTGTGCGACAGGGGGGCACTGAAGCTTTCTTT. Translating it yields CASVRQGGTEAFF.

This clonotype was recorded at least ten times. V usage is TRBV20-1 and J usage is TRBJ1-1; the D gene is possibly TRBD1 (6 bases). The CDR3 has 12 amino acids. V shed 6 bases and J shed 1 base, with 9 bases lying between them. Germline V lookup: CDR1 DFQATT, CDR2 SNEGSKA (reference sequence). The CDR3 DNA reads TGCAGTGCCGGACAGCCGAACACTGAAGCTTTCTTT. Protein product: CSAGQPNTEAFF.

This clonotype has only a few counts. CDR3: CASSFPRFSGANVLTF. CDR3 DNA: TGTGCCAGCAGCTTCCCCCGCTTCTCTGGGGCCAACGTCCTGACTTTC. The rearrangement joins TRBV7-9 to TRBJ2-6; no clear D gene. Germline V gene lookup returns CDR1 SEHNR and CDR2 FQNEAQ (reference sequence). Deletions cut 3 bases from V and 0 bases from J, with 9 bases between. The CDR3 has 16 amino acids.

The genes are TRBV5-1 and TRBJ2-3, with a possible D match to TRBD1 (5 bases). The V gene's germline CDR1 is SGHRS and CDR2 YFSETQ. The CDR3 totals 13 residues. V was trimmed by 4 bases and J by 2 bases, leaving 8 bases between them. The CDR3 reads CASSRQLTDTQYF. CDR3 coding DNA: TGCGCCAGCAGCCGACAGCTCACAGATACGCAGTATTTT.

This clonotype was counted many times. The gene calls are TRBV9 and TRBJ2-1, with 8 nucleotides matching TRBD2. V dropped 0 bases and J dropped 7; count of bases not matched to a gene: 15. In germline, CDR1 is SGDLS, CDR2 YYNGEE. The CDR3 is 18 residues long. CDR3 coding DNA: TGTGCCAGCAGCGTAGAGCCCATTCAGCGGGGGAGATCAAATGAGCAGTTCTTC. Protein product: CASSVEPIQRGRSNEQFF. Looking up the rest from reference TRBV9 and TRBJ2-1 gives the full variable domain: DSGVTQTPKHLITATGQRVTLRCSPRSGDLSVYWYQQSLDQGLQFLIQYYNGEERAKGNILERFSAQQFPDLHSELNLSSLELGDSALYFCASSVEPIQRGRSNEQFFGPGTRLTVL.

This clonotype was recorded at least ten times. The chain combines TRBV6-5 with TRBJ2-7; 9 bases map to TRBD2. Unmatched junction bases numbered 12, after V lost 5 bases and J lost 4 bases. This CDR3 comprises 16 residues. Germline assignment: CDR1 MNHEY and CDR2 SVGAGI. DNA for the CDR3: TGTGCCAGCAGTCCTTGGATGGCGGGGGGGGATTACGAGCAGTACTTC. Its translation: CASSPWMAGGDYEQYF.

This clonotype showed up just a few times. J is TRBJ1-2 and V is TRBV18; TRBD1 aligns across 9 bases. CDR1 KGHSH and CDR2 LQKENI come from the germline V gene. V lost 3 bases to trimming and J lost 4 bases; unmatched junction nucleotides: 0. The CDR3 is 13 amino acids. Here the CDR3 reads CASSPDRGYGYTF. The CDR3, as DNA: TGTGCCAGCTCACCGGACAGGGGCTATGGCTACACCTTC.

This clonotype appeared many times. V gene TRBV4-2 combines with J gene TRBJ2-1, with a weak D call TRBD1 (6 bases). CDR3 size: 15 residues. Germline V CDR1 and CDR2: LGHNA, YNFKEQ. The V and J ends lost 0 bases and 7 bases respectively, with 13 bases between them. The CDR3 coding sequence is TGTGCCAGCAGCCAAGAGTCAACAGGGTATAATGAGCAGTTCTTC. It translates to CASSQESTGYNEQFF.

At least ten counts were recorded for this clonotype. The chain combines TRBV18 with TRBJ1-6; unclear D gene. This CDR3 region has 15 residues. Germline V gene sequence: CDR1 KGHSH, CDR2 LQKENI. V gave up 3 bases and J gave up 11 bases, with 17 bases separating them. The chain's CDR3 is CASSPAEGPRTPLHF. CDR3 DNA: TGTGCCAGCTCACCGGCCGAAGGCCCCCGGACACCCCTCCACTTT. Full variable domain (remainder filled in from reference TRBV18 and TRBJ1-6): NAGVMQNPRHLVRRRGQEARLRCSPMKGHSHVYWYRQLPEEGLKFMVYLQKENIIDESGMPKERFSAEFPKEGPSILRIQQVVRGDSAAYFCASSPAEGPRTPLHFGNGTRLTVT.

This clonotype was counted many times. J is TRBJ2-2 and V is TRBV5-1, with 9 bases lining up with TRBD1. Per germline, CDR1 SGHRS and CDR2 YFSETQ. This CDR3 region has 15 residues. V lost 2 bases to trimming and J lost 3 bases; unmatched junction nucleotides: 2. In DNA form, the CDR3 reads TGCGCCAGCAGCTTACAGGGGGCAGACACCGGGGAGCTGTTTTTT. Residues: CASSLQGADTGELFF.

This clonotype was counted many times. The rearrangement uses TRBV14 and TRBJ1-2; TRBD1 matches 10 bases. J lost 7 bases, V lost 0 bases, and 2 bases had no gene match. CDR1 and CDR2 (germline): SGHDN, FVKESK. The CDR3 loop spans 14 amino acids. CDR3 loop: CASSQDRQGAGYTF. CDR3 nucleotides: TGTGCCAGCAGCCAAGATCGACAGGGGGCTGGCTACACCTTC.

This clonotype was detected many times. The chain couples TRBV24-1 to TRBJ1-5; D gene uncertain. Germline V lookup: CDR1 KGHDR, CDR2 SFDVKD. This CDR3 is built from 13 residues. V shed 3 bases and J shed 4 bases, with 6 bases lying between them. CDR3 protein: CATSDRLNQPQHF. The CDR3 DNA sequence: TGTGCCACCAGTGATAGATTGAATCAGCCCCAGCATTTT.

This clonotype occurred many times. CDR3: CTKSGGTTDTQYF. The CDR3 nucleotides are TGCACTAAGAGCGGGGGGACCACAGATACGCAGTATTTT. The chain carries TRBV20-1 and TRBJ2-3; the match to TRBD2 covers 9 bases. The CDR3 totals 13 residues. In germline, CDR1 is DFQATT, CDR2 SNEGSKA (reference sequence).

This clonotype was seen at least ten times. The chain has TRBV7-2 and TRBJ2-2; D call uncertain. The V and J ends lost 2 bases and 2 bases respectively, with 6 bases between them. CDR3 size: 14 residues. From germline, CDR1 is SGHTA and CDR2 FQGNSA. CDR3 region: CASSLLGNTGELFF. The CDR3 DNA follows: TGTGCCAGCAGCTTATTGGGAAACACCGGGGAGCTGTTTTTT.

The CDR3 protein is CASSSGTGIEQYF. CDR3 nucleotide sequence: TGTGCCAGCAGTTCCGGGACAGGGATCGAGCAGTACTTC. The chain combines TRBV28 with TRBJ2-7; 9 bases are shared with TRBD1. V was pared by 4 bases and J by 6 bases, with 4 bases of the junction left unmatched. CDR1 MDHEN and CDR2 SYDVKM come from the germline V gene. The CDR3 spans 13 residues.

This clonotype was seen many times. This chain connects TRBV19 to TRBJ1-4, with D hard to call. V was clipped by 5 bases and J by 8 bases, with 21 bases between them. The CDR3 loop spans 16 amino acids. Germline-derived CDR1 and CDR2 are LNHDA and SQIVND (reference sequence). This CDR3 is CASSPPYSSAEEKLFF. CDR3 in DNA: TGTGCCAGTAGTCCTCCCTACTCGAGCGCAGAAGAAAAACTGTTTTTT.

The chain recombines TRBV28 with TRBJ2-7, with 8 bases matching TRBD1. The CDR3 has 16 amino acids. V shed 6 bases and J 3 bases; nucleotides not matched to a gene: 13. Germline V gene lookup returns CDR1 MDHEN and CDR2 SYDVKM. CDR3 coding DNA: TGTGCCAGCAGCCCTTTCGGGACAGGACCTCGCTACGAGCAGTACTTC. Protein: CASSPFGTGPRYEQYF.

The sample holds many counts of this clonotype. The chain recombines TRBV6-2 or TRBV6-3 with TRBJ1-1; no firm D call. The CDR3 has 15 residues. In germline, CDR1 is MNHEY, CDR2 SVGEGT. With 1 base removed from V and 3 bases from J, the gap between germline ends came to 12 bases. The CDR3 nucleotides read TGTGCCAGCAGTTACTTAGGACGGATATACACTGAAGCTTTCTTT. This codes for CASSYLGRIYTEAFF.

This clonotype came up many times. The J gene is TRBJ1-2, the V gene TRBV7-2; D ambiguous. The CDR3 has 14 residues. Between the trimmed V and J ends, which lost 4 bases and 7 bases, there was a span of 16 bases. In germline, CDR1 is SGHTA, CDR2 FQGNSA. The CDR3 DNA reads TGTGCCAGCAGCTCAGATTCAGGTCTTCCTGGCTACACCTTC. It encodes CASSSDSGLPGYTF.

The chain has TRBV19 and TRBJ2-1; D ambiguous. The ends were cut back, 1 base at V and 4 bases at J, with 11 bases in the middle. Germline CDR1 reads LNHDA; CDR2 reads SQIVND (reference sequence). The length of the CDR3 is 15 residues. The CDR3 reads CASSIVASVYNEQFF. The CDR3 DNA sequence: TGTGCCAGTAGTATAGTCGCGTCGGTTTACAATGAGCAGTTCTTC.

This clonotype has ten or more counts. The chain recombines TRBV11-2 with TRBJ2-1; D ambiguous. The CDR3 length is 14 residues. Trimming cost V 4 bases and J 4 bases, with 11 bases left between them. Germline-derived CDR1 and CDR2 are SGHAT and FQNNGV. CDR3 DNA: TGTGCCAGCAGCTCGATGTGGGATTACAATGAGCAGTTCTTC. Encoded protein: CASSSMWDYNEQFF.

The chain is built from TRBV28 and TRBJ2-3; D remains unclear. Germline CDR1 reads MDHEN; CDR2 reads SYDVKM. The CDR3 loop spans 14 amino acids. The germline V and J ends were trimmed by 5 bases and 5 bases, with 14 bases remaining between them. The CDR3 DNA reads TGTGCCAGCAGTCCCTCCCGTGATGGAGATACGCAGTATTTT. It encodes CASSPSRDGDTQYF.